Below are 11 T cell receptor beta chains sequenced from a single sample in a study of OX40 agonist ivuxolimab in advanced cancers. The protocol was immunoSEQ multiplex PCR, while the TCRdb copy is restricted to in-frame clones and leaves out a portion. The table lists approximately 100,000 clones, roughly 91% of them singletons. This specimen consisted of CD4+ or CD8+ T cells sorted from blood, obtained in a trial of the OX40 agonist ivuxolimab. These receptors originate from an adult with an advanced solid tumor such as melanoma, head and neck, liver or kidney cancer.

This clone appeared once. The chain combines TRBV5-5 with TRBJ1-2, with 7 bases fitting TRBD1. Per germline, CDR1 SGHKS and CDR2 YYEKEE (reference sequence). There are 13 residues in the CDR3. V shed 0 bases, J shed 7 bases, and the junction held 3 bases outside the gene matches. CDR3 DNA: TGTGCCAGCAGCTTGGGTCCAGGGGGTGGCTACACCTTC. It yields the protein CASSLGPGGGYTF.

This chain uses TRBV5-1 with TRBJ2-3; 14 nucleotides line up with TRBD2. Germline CDR1 and CDR2: SGHRS and YFSETQ. J gave up 1 base and V 7 bases, and 8 bases lay outside the gene matches. The CDR3 totals 17 residues. CDR3 nucleotides: TGCGCCAGCCGCCTTGAGACTAGCGGGAGGGGCACAGATACGCAGTATTTT. Translating it yields CASRLETSGRGTDTQYF.

This chain links TRBV18 with TRBJ2-1, with 9 positions matching TRBD2. Germline trimming cut 6 bases from V and 5 bases from J; bases unmatched to any gene: 8. This CDR3 is built from 15 residues. The germline CDR1 and CDR2 sequences are KGHSH and LQKENI. DNA for the CDR3: TGTGCCAGCTCGCCTGGGACTAGCAGCCACAATGAGCAGTTCTTC. This encodes CASSPGTSSHNEQFF.

This CDR3 is CASSLEADSNQPQHF. CDR3 in DNA: TGTGCCAGCAGCTTAGAGGCAGATAGCAATCAGCCCCAGCATTTT. The chain joins TRBV7-6 to TRBJ1-5, with D unclear. The CDR3 consists of 15 residues. Germline V gene sequence: CDR1 SGHVS, CDR2 FNYEAQ. The V gene lost 1 base and the J gene lost 0 bases, with 7 bases spanning the gap.

The chain carries TRBV15 and TRBJ2-1, with 12 nucleotides matching TRBD2. The CDR3 covers 18 residues. The V gene's germline CDR1 is LNHNV and CDR2 YYDKDF (reference sequence). V lost 2 bases, J lost 1 base, and 6 bases stayed unmatched. The CDR3 DNA follows: TGTGCCACCAGCAGAATGACTAGCGGGAGAGGGTCCTACAATGAGCAGTTCTTC. Amino acid sequence: CATSRMTSGRGSYNEQFF. Looking up the rest from reference TRBV15 and TRBJ2-1 gives the full variable domain: DAMVIQNPRYQVTQFGKPVTLSCSQTLNHNVMYWYQQKSSQAPKLLFHYYDKDFNNEADTPDNFQSRRPNTSFCFLDIRSPGLGDTAMYLCATSRMTSGRGSYNEQFFGPGTRLTVL.

The chain recombines TRBV28 with TRBJ1-1, with D uncertain. Deletions cut 6 bases from V and 0 bases from J, with 8 bases between. The CDR3 length is 13 residues. Looked up from germline, CDR1 is MDHEN and CDR2 is SYDVKM. DNA of the CDR3: TGTGCCAGCAGAGGACTCTTGAACACTGAAGCTTTCTTT. Its translation: CASRGLLNTEAFF.

The chain has TRBV20-1 and TRBJ2-5; D is ambiguous. Trimming cost V 4 bases and J 3 bases, with 6 bases left between them. CDR3 length: 11 amino acids. CDR1 and CDR2 (germline): DFQATT, SNEGSKA (reference sequence). The CDR3 loop is CSAIAEETQYF. CDR3 bases: TGCAGTGCTATCGCTGAAGAGACCCAGTACTTC.

This sequence joins TRBV6-6 and TRBJ1-1; D unresolved. The CDR3 extends over 14 amino acids. V gave up 5 bases and J gave up 0 bases, with 10 bases separating them. Germline loops: CDR1 MNHNY, CDR2 SVGAGI (reference sequence). Here the CDR3 DNA reads TGTGCCAGCAGTCGCATCTTATTGAACACTGAAGCTTTCTTT. Translating it yields CASSRILLNTEAFF.

J is TRBJ2-1 and V is TRBV28, with a tentative D call TRBD1 (6 bases). The V and J ends lost 3 bases and 9 bases respectively, with 12 bases between them. Germline V gene sequence: CDR1 MDHEN, CDR2 SYDVKM. The CDR3 totals 13 residues. The CDR3 reads CASSLGAFREQFF. CDR3 in DNA: TGTGCCAGCAGTTTGGGGGCCTTCCGTGAGCAGTTCTTC.

This sequence joins TRBV11-1 and TRBJ2-5, with D possibly being TRBD1 (5 bases). The ends were cut back, 7 bases at V and 5 bases at J, with 8 bases in the middle. The CDR3 is 11 residues long. CDR1 SGHAT and CDR2 FQDESV come from the germline V gene (reference sequence). CDR3 nucleotide sequence: TGTGCCAGCACAGGGTCTGAGACCCAGTACTTC. Translation gives CASTGSETQYF.

The J gene is TRBJ2-5, the V gene TRBV5-5, with 12 bases aligning to TRBD1. Germline CDR1 SGHKS, CDR2 YYEKEE (reference sequence). The CDR3 runs 17 residues. The junction had 11 bases not matched to a gene; V was cut back by 4 bases and J by 4 bases. CDR3 sequence reads: CASSTPGTGGYGETQYF. The DNA for the CDR3 is TGTGCCAGCAGCACCCCCGGGACAGGGGGCTATGGAGAGACCCAGTACTTC.